This TCR beta chain was documented in a study of T cell responses to AZD1222 COVID-19 vaccine. Turning to the study itself: Timing groups of about 4 and about 12 weeks for second doses were pooled. Study-level findings and limits: Only six individuals given AZD1222 were seropositive at baseline. Clonal diversity may have been underestimated, and the donors were mostly white British, with more females than males.

Comments on this clone: What it binds is not known.

The CDR3 has 14 residues. Trimming removed 6 bases from V and 4 bases from J; junction bases left unmatched: 5. CDR1 and CDR2 (germline): SNHLY, FYNNEI. Clones were sequenced by immunoSEQ multiplex PCR, and TCRdb holds only the in-frame ones, with some missing. The sample holds approximately 180,000 clones, 90% seen once. The sequencing used peripheral blood, collected on day 0 of AZD1222 vaccination. This chain links TRBV2 with TRBJ2-2, with 7 bases identical to TRBD1. This receptor was taken from an adult in good health. The CDR3 loop reads CASRGDSLTGELFF. CDR3 in DNA: TGTGCCAGCAGGGGGGACAGCCTCACCGGGGAGCTGTTTTTT.